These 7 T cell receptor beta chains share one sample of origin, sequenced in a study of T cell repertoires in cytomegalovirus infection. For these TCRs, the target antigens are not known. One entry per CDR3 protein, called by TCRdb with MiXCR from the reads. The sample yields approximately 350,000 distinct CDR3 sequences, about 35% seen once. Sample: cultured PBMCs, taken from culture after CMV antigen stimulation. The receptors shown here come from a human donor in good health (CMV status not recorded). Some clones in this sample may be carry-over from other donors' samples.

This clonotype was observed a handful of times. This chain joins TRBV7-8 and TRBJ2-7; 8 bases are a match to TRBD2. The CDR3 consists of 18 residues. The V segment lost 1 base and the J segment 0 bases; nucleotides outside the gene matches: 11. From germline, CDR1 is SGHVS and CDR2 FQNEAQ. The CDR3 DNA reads TGTGCCAGCAGCTTAGAAGGCCCACTAGCGGCGTTCTCCTACGAGCAGTACGTC. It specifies CASSLEGPLAAFSYEQYV.

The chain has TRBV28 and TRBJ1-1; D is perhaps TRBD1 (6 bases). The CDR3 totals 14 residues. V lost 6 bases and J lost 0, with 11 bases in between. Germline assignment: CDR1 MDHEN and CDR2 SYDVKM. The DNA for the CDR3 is TGTGCCAGCAGGAGTGGGGGGCTGAACACTGAAGCTTTCTTT. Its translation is CASRSGGLNTEAFF.

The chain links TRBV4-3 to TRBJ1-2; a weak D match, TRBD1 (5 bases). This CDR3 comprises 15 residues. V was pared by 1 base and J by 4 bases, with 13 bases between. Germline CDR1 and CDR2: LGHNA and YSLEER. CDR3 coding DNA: TGCGCCAGCAGCCAAGGAGACCAAGGGGCCTATGGCTACACCTTC. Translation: CASSQGDQGAYGYTF.

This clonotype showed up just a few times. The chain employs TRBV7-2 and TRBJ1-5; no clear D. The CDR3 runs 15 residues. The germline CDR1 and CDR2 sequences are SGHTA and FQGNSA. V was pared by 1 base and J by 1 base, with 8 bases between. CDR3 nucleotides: TGTGCCAGCAGCTTAGGAGGGCGAAGCAATCAGCCCCAGCATTTT. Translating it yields CASSLGGRSNQPQHF. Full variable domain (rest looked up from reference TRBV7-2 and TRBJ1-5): GAGVSQSPSNKVTEKGKDVELRCDPISGHTALYWYRQSLGQGLEFLIYFQGNSAPDKSGLPSDRFSAERTGGSVSTLTIQRTQQEDSAVYLCASSLGGRSNQPQHFGDGTRLSIL.

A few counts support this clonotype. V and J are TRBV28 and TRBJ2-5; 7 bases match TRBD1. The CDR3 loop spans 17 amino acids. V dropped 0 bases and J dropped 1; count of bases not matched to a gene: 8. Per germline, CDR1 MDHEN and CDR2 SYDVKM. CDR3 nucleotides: TGTGCCAGCAGTTTATGGGCCCAGGGGGACCGCCAAGAGACCCAGTACTTC. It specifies CASSLWAQGDRQETQYF.

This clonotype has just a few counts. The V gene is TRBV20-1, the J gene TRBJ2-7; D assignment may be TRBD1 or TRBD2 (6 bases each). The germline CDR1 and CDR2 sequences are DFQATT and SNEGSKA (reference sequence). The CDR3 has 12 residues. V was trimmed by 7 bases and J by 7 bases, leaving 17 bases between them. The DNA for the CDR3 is TGCAGTGATACGGGGGTCCAGGGGGAGCAGTACTTC. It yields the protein CSDTGVQGEQYF.

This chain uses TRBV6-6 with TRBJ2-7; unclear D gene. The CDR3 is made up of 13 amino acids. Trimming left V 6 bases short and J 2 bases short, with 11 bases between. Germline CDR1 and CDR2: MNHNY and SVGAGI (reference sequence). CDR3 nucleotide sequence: TGTGCCAGCAGAGGAGTTGGGACCTACGAGCAGTACGTC. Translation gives CASRGVGTYEQYV.